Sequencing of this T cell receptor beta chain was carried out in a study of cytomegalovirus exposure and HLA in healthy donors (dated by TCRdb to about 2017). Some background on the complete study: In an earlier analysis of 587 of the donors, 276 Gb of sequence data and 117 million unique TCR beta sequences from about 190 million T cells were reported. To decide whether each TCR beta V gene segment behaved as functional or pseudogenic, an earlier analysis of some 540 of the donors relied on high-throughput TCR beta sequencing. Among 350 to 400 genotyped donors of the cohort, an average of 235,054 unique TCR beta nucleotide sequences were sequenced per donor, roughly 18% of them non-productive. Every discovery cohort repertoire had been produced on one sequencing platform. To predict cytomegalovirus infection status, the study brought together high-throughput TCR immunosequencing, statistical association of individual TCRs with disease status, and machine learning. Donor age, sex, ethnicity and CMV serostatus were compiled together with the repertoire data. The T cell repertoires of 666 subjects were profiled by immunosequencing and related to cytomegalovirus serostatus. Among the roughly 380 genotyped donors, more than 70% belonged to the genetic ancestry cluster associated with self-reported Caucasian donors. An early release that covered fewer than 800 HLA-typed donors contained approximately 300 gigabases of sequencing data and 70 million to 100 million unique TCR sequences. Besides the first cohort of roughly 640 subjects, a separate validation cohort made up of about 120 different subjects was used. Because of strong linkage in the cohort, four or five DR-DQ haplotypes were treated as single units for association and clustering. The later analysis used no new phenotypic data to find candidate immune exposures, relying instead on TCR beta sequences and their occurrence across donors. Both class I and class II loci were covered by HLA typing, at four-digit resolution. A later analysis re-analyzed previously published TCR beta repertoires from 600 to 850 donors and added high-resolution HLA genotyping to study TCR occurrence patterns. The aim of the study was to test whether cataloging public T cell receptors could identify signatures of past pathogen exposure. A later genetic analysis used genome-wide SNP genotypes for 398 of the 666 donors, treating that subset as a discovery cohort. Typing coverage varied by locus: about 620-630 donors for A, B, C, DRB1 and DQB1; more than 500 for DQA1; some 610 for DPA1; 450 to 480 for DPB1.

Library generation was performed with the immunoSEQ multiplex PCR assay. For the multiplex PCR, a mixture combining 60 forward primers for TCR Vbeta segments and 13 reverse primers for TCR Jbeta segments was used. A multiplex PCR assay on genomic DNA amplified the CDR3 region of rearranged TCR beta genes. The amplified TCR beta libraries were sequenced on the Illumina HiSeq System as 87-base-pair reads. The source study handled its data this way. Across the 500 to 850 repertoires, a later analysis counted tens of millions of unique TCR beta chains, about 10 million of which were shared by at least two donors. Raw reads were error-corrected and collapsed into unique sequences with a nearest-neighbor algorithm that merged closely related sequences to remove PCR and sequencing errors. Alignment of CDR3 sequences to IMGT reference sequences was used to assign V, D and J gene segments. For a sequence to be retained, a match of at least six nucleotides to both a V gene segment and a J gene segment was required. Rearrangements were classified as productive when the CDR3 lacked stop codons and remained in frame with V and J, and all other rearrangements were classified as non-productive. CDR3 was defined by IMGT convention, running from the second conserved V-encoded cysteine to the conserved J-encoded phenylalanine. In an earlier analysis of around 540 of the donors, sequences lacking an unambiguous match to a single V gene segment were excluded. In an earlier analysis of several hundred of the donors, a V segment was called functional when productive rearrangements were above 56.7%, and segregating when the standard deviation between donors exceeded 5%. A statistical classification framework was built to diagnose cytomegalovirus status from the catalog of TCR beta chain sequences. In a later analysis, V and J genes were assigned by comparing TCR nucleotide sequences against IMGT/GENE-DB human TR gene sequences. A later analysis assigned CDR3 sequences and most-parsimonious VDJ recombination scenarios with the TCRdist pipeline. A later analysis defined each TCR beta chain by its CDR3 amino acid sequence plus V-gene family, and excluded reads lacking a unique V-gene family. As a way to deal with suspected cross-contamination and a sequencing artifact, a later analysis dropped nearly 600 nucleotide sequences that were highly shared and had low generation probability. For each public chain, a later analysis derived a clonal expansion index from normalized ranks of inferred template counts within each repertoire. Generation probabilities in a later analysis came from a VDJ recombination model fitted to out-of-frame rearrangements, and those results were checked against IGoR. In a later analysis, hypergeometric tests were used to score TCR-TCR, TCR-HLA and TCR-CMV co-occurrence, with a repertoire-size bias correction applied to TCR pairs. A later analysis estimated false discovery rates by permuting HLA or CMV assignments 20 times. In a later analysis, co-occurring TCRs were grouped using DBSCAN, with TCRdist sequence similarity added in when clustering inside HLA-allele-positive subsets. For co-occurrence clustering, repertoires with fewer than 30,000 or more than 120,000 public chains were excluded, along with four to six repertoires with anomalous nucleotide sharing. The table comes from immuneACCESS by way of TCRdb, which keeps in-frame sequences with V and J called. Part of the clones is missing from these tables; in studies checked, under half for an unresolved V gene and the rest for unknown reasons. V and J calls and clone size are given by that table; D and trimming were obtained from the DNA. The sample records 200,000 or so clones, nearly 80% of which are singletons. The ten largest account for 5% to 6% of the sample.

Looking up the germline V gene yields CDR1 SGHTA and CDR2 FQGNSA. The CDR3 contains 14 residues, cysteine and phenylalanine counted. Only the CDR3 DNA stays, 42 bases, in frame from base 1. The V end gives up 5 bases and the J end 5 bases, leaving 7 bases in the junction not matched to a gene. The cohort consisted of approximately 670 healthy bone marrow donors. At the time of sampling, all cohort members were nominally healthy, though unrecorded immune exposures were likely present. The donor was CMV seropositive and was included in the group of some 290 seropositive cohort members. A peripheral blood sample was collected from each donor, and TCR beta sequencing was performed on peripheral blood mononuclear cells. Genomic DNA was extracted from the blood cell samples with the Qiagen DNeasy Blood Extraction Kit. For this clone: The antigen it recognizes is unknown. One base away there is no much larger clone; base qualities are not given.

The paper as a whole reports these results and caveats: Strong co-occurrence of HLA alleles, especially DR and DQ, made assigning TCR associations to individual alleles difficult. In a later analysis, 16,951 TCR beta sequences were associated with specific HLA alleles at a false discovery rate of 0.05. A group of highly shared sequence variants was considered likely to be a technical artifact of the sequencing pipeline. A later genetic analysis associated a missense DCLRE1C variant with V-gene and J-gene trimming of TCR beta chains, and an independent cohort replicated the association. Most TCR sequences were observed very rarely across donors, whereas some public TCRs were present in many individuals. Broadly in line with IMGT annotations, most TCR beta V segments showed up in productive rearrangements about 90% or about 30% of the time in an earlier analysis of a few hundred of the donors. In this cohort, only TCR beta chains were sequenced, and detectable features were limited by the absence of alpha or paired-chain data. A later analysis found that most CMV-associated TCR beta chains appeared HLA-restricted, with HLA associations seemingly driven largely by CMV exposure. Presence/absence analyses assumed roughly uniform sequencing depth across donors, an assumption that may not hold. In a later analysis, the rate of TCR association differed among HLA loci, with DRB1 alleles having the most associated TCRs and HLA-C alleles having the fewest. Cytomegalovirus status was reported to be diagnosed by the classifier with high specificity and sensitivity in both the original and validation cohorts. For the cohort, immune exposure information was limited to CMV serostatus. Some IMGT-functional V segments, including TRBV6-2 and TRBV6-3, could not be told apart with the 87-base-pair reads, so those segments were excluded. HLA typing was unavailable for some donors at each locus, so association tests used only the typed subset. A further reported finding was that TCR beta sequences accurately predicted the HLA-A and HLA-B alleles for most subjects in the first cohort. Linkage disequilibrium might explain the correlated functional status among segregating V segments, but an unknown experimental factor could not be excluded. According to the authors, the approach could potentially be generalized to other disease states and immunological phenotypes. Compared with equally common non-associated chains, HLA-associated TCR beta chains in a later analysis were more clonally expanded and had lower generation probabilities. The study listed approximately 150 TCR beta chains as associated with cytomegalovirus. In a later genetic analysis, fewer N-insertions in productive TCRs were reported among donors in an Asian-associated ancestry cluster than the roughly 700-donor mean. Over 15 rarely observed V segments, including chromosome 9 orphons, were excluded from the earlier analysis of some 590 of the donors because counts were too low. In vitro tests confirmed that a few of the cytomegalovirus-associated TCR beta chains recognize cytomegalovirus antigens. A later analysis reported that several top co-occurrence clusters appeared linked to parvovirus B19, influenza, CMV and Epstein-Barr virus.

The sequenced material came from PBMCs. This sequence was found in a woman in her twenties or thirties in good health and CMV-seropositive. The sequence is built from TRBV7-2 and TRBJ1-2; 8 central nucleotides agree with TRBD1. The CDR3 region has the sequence CASSPGTGFYGYTF. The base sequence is TGTGCCAGCAGCCCCGGGACAGGATTTTATGGCTACACCTTC.